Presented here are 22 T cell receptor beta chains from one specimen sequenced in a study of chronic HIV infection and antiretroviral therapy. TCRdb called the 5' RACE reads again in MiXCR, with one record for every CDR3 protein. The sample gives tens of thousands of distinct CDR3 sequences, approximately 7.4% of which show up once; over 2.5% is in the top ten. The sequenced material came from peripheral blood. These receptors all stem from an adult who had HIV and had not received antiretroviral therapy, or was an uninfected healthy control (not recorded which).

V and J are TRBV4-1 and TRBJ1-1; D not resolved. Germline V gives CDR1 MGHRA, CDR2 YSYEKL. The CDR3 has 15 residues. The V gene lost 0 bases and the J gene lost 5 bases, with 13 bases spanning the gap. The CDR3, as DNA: TGCGCCAGCAGCCAAGATGCGACTGGAGGAACTGAAGCTTTCTTT. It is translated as CASSQDATGGTEAFF.

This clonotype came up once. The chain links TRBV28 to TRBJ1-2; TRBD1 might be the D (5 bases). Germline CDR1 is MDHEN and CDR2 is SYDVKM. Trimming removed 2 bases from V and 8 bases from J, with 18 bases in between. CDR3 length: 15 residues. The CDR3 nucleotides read TGTGCCAGCAGTTTACCAACAAGGTCCAGGGACGGCTACACCTTC. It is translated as CASSLPTRSRDGYTF.

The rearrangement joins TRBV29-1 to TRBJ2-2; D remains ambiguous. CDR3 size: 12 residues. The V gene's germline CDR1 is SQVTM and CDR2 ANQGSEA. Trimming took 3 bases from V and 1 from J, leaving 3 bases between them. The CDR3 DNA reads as TGCAGCGTTGAGGGGAACACCGGGGAGCTGTTTTTT. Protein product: CSVEGNTGELFF.

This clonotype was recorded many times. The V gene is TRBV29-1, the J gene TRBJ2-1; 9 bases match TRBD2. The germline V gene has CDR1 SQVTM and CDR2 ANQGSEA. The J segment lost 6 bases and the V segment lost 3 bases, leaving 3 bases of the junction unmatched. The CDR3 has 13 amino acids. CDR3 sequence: CSVDGTSSNEQFF. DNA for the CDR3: TGCAGCGTTGACGGGACTAGCAGCAATGAGCAGTTCTTC.

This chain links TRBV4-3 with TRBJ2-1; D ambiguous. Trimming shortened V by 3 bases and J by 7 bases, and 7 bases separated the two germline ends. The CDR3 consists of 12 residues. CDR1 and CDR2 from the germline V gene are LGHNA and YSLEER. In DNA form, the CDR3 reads TGCGCCAGCAGCCATGACGTGAATGAGCAGTTCTTC. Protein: CASSHDVNEQFF.

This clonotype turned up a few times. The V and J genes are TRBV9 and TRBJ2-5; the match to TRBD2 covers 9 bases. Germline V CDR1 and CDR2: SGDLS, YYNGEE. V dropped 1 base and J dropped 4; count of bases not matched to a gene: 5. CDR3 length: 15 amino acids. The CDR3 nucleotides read TGTGCCAGCAGCGTAATAGCGGGAGATGGAGAGACCCAGTACTTC. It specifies CASSVIAGDGETQYF.

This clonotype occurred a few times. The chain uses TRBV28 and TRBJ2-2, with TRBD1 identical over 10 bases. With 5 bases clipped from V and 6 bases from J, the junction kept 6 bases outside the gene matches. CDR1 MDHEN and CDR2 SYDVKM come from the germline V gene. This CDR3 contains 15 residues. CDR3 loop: CASSIGTGAAGELFF. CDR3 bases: TGTGCCAGCAGTATCGGGACAGGGGCGGCCGGGGAGCTGTTTTTT.

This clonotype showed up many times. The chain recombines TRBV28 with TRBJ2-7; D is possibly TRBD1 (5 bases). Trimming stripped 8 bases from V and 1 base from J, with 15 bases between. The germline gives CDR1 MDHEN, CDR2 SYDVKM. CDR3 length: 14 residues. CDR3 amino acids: CASLKGQGSYEQYF. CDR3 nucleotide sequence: TGTGCCAGCCTAAAAGGGCAGGGTTCCTACGAGCAGTACTTC.

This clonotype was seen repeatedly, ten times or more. This CDR3 reads CASSNGDRNQPQHF. The DNA of the CDR3 is TGTGCCAGCAGTAATGGGGACCGCAATCAGCCCCAGCATTTT. The rearrangement uses TRBV6-1 and TRBJ1-5; tentative D call: TRBD1 (5 bases). Germline lookup yields CDR1 MNHNS and CDR2 SASEGT. The CDR3 extends over 14 amino acids. V dropped 5 bases and J dropped 2 bases, with 10 bases sitting between them.

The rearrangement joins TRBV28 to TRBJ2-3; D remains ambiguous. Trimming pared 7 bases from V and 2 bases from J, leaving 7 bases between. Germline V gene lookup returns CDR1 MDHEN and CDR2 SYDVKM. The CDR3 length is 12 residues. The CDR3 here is CASNYLTDTQYF. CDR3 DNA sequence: TGTGCCAGCAACTACCTCACAGATACGCAGTATTTT. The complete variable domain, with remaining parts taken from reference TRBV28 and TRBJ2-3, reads DVKVTQSSRYLVKRTGEKVFLECVQDMDHENMFWYRQDPGLGLRLIYFSYDVKMKEKGDIPEGYSVSREKKERFSLILESASTNQTSMYLCASNYLTDTQYFGPGTRLTVL.

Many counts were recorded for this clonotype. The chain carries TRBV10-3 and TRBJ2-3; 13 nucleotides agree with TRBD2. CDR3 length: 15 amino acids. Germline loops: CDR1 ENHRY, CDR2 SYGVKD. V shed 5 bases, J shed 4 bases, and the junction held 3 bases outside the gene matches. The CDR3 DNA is TGTGCCATCAGTCGGACTAGCGGGAGTGCAGATACGCAGTATTTT. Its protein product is CAISRTSGSADTQYF.

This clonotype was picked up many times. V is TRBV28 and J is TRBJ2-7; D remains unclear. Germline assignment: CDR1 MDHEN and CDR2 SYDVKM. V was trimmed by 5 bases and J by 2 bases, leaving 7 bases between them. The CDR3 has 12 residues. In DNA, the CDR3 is TGTGCCAGCAGTCCAAACCCCTACGAGCAGTACTTC. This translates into CASSPNPYEQYF. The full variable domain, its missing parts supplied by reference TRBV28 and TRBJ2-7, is DVKVTQSSRYLVKRTGEKVFLECVQDMDHENMFWYRQDPGLGLRLIYFSYDVKMKEKGDIPEGYSVSREKKERFSLILESASTNQTSMYLCASSPNPYEQYFGPGTRLTVT.

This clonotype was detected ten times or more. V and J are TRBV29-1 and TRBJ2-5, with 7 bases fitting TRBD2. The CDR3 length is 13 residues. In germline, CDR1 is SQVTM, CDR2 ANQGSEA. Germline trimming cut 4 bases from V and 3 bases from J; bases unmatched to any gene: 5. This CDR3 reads CSVAAGVKETQYF. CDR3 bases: TGCAGCGTTGCGGCGGGAGTAAAAGAGACCCAGTACTTC.

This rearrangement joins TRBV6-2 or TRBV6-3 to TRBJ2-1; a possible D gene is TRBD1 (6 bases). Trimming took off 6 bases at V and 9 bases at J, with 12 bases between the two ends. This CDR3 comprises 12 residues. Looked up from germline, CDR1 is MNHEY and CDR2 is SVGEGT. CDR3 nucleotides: TGTGCCAGCAGGGAACAGGGTGGTGAGCAGTTCTTC. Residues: CASREQGGEQFF.

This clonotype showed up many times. The chain's CDR3 is CATPAVTGELFF. The CDR3 nucleotides are TGTGCCACCCCCGCAGTCACCGGGGAGCTGTTTTTT. The chain is built from TRBV28 and TRBJ2-2; the D is unclear. V lost 10 bases, J lost 4 bases, and 10 bases lay in between. The length of the CDR3 is 12 residues. Per germline, CDR1 MDHEN and CDR2 SYDVKM.

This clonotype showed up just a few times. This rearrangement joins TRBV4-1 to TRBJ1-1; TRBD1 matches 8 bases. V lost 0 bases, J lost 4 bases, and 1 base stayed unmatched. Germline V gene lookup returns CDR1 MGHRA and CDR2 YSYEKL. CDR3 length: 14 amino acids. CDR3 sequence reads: CASSQDDRGTEAFF. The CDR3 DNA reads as TGCGCCAGCAGCCAAGATGACAGGGGCACTGAAGCTTTCTTT.

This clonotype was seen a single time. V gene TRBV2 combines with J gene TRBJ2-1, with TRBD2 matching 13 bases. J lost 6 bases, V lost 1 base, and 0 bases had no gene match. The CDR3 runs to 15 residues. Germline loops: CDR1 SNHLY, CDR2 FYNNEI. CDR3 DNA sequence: TGTGCCAGCAGTGAAGGGACTAGCGGGGGCAATGAGCAGTTCTTC. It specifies CASSEGTSGGNEQFF.

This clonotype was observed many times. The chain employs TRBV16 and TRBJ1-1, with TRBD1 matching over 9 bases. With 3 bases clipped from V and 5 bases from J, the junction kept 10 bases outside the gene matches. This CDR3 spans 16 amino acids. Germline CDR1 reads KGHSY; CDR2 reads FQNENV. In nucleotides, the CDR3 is TGTGCCAGCAGCCATTTACCAGGACAGGGGTCAACTGAAGCTTTCTTT. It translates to CASSHLPGQGSTEAFF.

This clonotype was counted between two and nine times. The CDR3: CASSPSARYSGNTIYF. The CDR3, as DNA: TGTGCCAGCAGCCCCTCAGCCCGTTACTCTGGAAACACCATATATTTT. The rearrangement links TRBV11-2 to TRBJ1-3; no reliable D call. The germline gives CDR1 SGHAT, CDR2 FQNNGV. The CDR3 consists of 16 residues. Trimming cost V 5 bases and J 0 bases, with 14 bases left between them.

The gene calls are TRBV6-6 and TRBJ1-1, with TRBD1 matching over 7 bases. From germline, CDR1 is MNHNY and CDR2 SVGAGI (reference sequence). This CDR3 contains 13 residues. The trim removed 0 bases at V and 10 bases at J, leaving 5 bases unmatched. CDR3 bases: TGTGCCAGCAGTTACTCGGAGGGACAGCGAGCTTTCTTT. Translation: CASSYSEGQRAFF.

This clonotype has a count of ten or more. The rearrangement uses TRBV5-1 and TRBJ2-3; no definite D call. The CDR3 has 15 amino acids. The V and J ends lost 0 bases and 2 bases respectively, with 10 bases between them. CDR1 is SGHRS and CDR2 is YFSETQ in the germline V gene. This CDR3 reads CASSLAADNTDTQYF. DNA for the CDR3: TGCGCCAGCAGCTTGGCCGCGGATAACACAGATACGCAGTATTTT.

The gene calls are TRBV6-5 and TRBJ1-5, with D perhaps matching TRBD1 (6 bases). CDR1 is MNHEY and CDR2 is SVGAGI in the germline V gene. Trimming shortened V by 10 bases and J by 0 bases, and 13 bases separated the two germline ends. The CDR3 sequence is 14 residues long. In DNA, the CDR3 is TGTGCCACGAAGGGGGTGGATAGCAATCAGCCCCAGCATTTT. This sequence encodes CATKGVDSNQPQHF.